Listed below are T cell receptor beta chains from one sample, sequenced in a study of blood T cell repertoires in COVID-19. The assay was immunoSEQ multiplex PCR, and TCRdb's table has in-frame clones only and misses some. The data show 75,000 to 100,000 clones, around 80% seen once. The sequencing sample was made of peripheral blood. The source is a human donor in a cohort sampled during active COVID-19. Each CDR3 is given without its conserved first and last residue.

J gene | V gene | CDR3 protein
TRBJ2-3 | TRBV27 | ASSSDRGATQY
TRBJ2-7 | TRBV5-4 | ASSPGTGLTPY
TRBJ1-1 | TRBV7-9 | ASSLGVREEAF
TRBJ2-1 | TRBV5-1 | ASSRGGAGNEQF
TRBJ1-5 | TRBV7-8 | ASSPRDRGGNQPQH
TRBJ1-5 | TRBV5-1 | ASSLAGNNQPQH
TRBJ1-6 | TRBV2 | ATALLQGGDSPLH
TRBJ1-2 | TRBV29-1 | SVDPQGNYGYT
TRBJ2-1 | TRBV6-5 | ASSYGGVSYNEQF
TRBJ1-4 | TRBV27 | ASTGTDDEKLF
TRBJ1-2 | TRBV5-6 | ASTRGVNYGYT
TRBJ1-3 | TRBV12-3/TRBV12-4 | ASSPGGNTIY
TRBJ1-4 | TRBV18 | ASSLSPGRINEKLF
TRBJ2-3 | TRBV28 | ASSPLGKRADTQY
TRBJ2-3 | TRBV19 | ASSTWGQGAGDTQY
TRBJ2-1 | TRBV5-6 | ASSAQGAYNEQF
TRBJ2-3 | TRBV29-1 | SAGGHGDTQY
TRBJ2-1 | TRBV5-1 | ASTILAGAFYNEQF
TRBJ2-1 | TRBV27 | ASSLRGFHNEQF
TRBJ2-2 | TRBV4-1 | ASSPSGMGTGELF
TRBJ1-4 | TRBV19 | ASSSRGATNEKLF
TRBJ2-1 | TRBV18 | ASSSRVGLTYNEQF
TRBJ1-3 | TRBV15 | ATSRDRSAGGNTIY
TRBJ1-2 | TRBV28 | ASSLSRRATYGYT
TRBJ2-5 | TRBV4-2 | ASSRNNRVETQY
TRBJ1-2 | TRBV30 | AWNPGQGYGYT
TRBJ1-2 | TRBV28 | ASSSLLRGYT
TRBJ2-1 | TRBV11-2 | ASSPSGNSEQF
TRBJ1-6 | TRBV19 | ASSINSGTPRTPLH
TRBJ1-4 | TRBV7-2 | ASSLGPATNEKLF
TRBJ1-2 | TRBV5-1 | ASSLTGTGLRGYT
TRBJ2-7 | TRBV2 | ASRPDRGPSYEQY
TRBJ2-7 | TRBV28 | ASSSLDRDKYEQY
TRBJ1-3 | TRBV18 | ASSGTPDISGNTIY
TRBJ2-1 | TRBV19 | ASSIDRRGDNEQF
TRBJ2-7 | TRBV7-2 | ASRPSAHSYEQY
TRBJ1-1 | TRBV28 | ASSFSGADTEAF
TRBJ1-2 | TRBV6-5 | ASSPQGAEGYT
TRBJ2-5 | TRBV11-3 | ASSRDSYQETQY
TRBJ2-5 | TRBV7-2 | ASSLFGGPETQY
TRBJ2-1 | TRBV5-6 | ASSLAGGGYNEQF
TRBJ2-3 | TRBV28 | ASSSSGGPSTDTQY
TRBJ2-1 | TRBV13 | ASAVAGGRYLNEQF
TRBJ2-7 | TRBV10-3 | AIRPGTKPYEQY
TRBJ1-1 | TRBV18 | ASSPFRNTEAF
TRBJ2-7 | TRBV5-4 | ASSRGAGATYEQY
TRBJ2-5 | TRBV5-4 | ASSFGQGGETQY
TRBJ1-1 | TRBV28 | ASSLGTGRVEAF
TRBJ2-7 | TRBV7-2 | ASSSQGQGYEQY
TRBJ2-1 | TRBV7-2 | ASSNRDYSTPEQF
TRBJ1-1 | TRBV11-1 | ASSEQLMNTEAF
TRBJ2-5 | TRBV3-1/TRBV3-2 | ASRDKIKETQY
TRBJ1-4 | TRBV7-9 | ASSFSGRRLEKLF
TRBJ1-2 | TRBV19 | ASSIGGTALYYGYT
TRBJ2-5 | TRBV2 | ASSERNPGETQY